This TCR beta chain comes out of a study of cytomegalovirus exposure and HLA in healthy donors. General study results and limits: The authors reported that TCR beta sequences could predict HLA-A and HLA-B alleles. These predictions were accurate for most subjects in the first cohort. Common viral pathogens (according to a later analysis) appeared linked to several of the most significant clusters. Some segments of the V type, notably TRBV6-2 and TRBV6-3, were excluded as indistinguishable.

A remark on this clone: Antigen unknown.

Germline V lookup: CDR1 SGHTA, CDR2 FQGTGA. The CDR3 sequence is 16 residues long. Trimming at V came to 1 base and at J to 3 bases, leaving 6 bases not matched to a gene. PCR amplification relied on 60 Vbeta primers (plus 13 Jbeta primers). The authors' processing: There were tens of millions of unique TCR beta chains by a later count, and about 12 million of them were shared. Only in-frame clones appear in the TCRdb table, and some are missing; sequencing was by immunoSEQ multiplex PCR. V and J calls and clone size come straight from that table; D and trimming were deduced from the DNA. The sample lists 120,000 or so clones; around 84% were seen once.

This clonotype was sampled from a man aged 18 to 30 in good health and CMV-seronegative. Input material: PBMCs. The chain is built from TRBV7-3 and TRBJ2-3, with 8 nucleotides matching TRBD1. The CDR3 DNA reads as TGTGCCAGCAGCTTAATCGGGACAGGCGGGACAGATACGCAGTATTTT. Translated, it gives CASSLIGTGGTDTQYF. Full variable domain (rest looked up from reference TRBV7-3 and TRBJ2-3): GAGVSQTPSNKVTEKGKYVELRCDPISGHTALYWYRQSLGQGPEFLIYFQGTGAADDSGLPNDRFFAVRPEGSVSTLKIQRTERGDSAVYLCASSLIGTGGTDTQYFGPGTRLTVL.